This T cell receptor beta chain stems from a study of long-term antiretroviral therapy in people with HIV. Study-wide points: Clones that had undergone expansion before ART prevailed in the repertoire throughout all time points.

immunoSEQ v3.0 was run at survey level. The data were produced by immunoSEQ multiplex PCR, yet TCRdb's version contains in-frame clones alone and is incomplete. The sample carries over 10,000 clones, 88% recorded once. V was trimmed by 1 base and J by 0 bases, leaving 4 bases between them. The CDR3 loop spans 14 amino acids. Germline CDR1 is MNHNS and CDR2 is SASEGT. Comments on this clone: Its specificity is unknown.

The specimen comprised unsorted PBMCs, sampled 2.1 years after starting antiretroviral therapy. The chain couples TRBV6-1 to TRBJ1-3, with D uncertain. This receptor was identified in a middle-aged woman with HIV. CDR3 region: CASSEGVSGNTIYF. The CDR3 DNA reads TGTGCCAGCAGTGAAGGGGTCTCTGGAAACACCATATATTTT.